The next 24 T cell receptor beta chains were all read from a single sample in a study of T-cell reconstitution after alpha-beta-depleted transplantation in children. Molecular barcoding with unique molecular identifiers was used for the TCRbeta library. TCRdb passed the PCR reads through MiXCR, listing each CDR3 protein once. The profile covers 500,000 or so distinct CDR3 sequences, with approximately 30% appearing a single time and roughly 2.5% taken by the ten largest. The input for sequencing was PBMCs from the stem cell graft donor, taken from the stem cell graft. The receptors come from a human donor who donated a stem cell graft to a child with aplastic anemia.

This clonotype was observed a handful of times. The chain is built from TRBV12-3 or TRBV12-4 and TRBJ2-4, with 7 bases identical to TRBD1. J lost 0 bases, V lost 7 bases, and 3 bases had no gene match. The CDR3 contains 14 residues. The DNA for the CDR3 is TGTGCCAGCATGCGACAGGGAGCCAAAAACATTCAGTACTTC. Its protein product is CASMRQGAKNIQYF.

V is TRBV24-1 and J is TRBJ1-2, with D tentatively TRBD1 (5 bases). CDR3 size: 14 residues. CDR1 is KGHDR and CDR2 is SFDVKD in the germline V gene. V lost 4 bases and J 5 bases, leaving 13 bases between the germline ends. The CDR3 sequence is CATSDEGSGYGYTF. The CDR3 coding sequence is TGTGCCACCAGTGACGAGGGGAGCGGTTATGGCTACACCTTC.

V and J are TRBV29-1 and TRBJ1-1; D uncertain. Deletions cut 6 bases from V and 6 bases from J, with 11 bases between. The CDR3 is 11 residues long. Germline V gives CDR1 SQVTM, CDR2 ANQGSEA. CDR3 in amino acids: CSVTSNAEAFF. Here the CDR3 DNA reads TGCAGCGTAACTTCAAACGCTGAAGCTTTCTTT. Full variable domain (missing parts from reference TRBV29-1 and TRBJ1-1): SAVISQKPSRDICQRGTSLTIQCQVDSQVTMMFWYRQQPGQSLTLIATANQGSEATYESGFVIDKFPISRPNLTFSTLTVSNMSPEDSSIYLCSVTSNAEAFFGQGTRLTVV.

This clonotype turned up a few times. CDR3 bases: TGCGCCAGCAGCCAAGATTTCCGGGGTTGGGATGAAAAACTGTTTTTT. It translates to CASSQDFRGWDEKLFF. The chain employs TRBV4-3 and TRBJ1-4; D not resolved. The CDR3 runs to 16 residues. Germline V gene lookup returns CDR1 LGHNA and CDR2 YSLEER. Trimming removed 0 bases at V and 6 bases at J, with 14 bases between.

This clonotype turned up a few times. The V and J genes are TRBV27 and TRBJ2-7, with 7 bases fitting TRBD1. Germline assignment: CDR1 MNHEY and CDR2 SMNVEV (reference sequence). The ends lost 5 bases at V and 3 bases at J; junction bases unmatched: 10. This CDR3 has 15 amino acids. CDR3: CASSPGTEVDYEQYF. Written as DNA, the CDR3 is TGTGCCAGCAGTCCGGGGACAGAAGTAGACTACGAGCAGTACTTC.

This clonotype was seen only a few times. This chain connects TRBV6-2 or TRBV6-3 to TRBJ2-6; TRBD1 matches 7 bases. The CDR3 consists of 15 residues. With V trimmed by 5 bases and J by 2 bases, 3 bases remained unmatched. CDR1 MNHEY and CDR2 SVGEGT come from the germline V gene. CDR3 in DNA: TGTGCCAGCAGTGCCGACAGGGCTGGGGCCAACGTCCTGACTTTC. Its protein product is CASSADRAGANVLTF.

The chain employs TRBV7-8 and TRBJ1-1; 9 nucleotides match TRBD1. CDR1 is SGHVS, CDR2 FQNEAQ, per germline. Trimming cost V 5 bases and J 5 bases; bases outside gene matches: 6. The CDR3 is 14 residues long. The CDR3 bases are TGTGCCAGCAGCCCCGGGACAGGGTTGACTGAAGCTTTCTTT. This sequence encodes CASSPGTGLTEAFF.

This clonotype was detected only a few times. This chain joins TRBV30 and TRBJ2-1, with 10 positions matching TRBD2. CDR3 length equals 15 residues. CDR1 and CDR2 from the germline V gene are GTSNPN and SVGIG (reference sequence). The trim removed 0 bases at V and 9 bases at J, leaving 8 bases unmatched. The CDR3 DNA sequence: TGTGCCTGGAGTGTACGCAGTAGCGGGAGGCTTGAGCAGTTCTTC. It specifies CAWSVRSSGRLEQFF.

This clonotype turned up a few times. The chain couples TRBV5-1 to TRBJ2-1; D possibly corresponds to TRBD1 (5 bases). The CDR3 consists of 15 residues. Trimming took off 1 base at V and 5 bases at J, with 13 bases between the two ends. Germline lookup yields CDR1 SGHRS and CDR2 YFSETQ. CDR3: CASSLRQGRNNEQFF. CDR3 nucleotides: TGCGCCAGCAGCTTGCGGCAGGGTCGAAACAATGAGCAGTTCTTC.

This clonotype has a handful of counts. V is TRBV7-2 and J is TRBJ2-5, with D uncertain. The ends were cut back, 5 bases at V and 5 bases at J, with 18 bases in the middle. Germline CDR1 is SGHTA and CDR2 is FQGNSA. CDR3 length: 15 amino acids. The CDR3 DNA is TGTGCCAGCAGCCCCCAGATCGAAATGGGGGAGACCCAGTACTTC. This gives the protein CASSPQIEMGETQYF.

This chain's CDR3 is CASSLAGTQYF. As DNA, the CDR3 is TGTGCCAGCAGCTTAGCCGGGACGCAGTATTTT. The V call is TRBV7-2, the J call TRBJ2-3; unclear D gene. Germline CDR1 reads SGHTA; CDR2 reads FQGNSA. Trimming removed 0 bases at V and 9 bases at J, with 4 bases between. CDR3 size: 11 residues.

This clonotype was detected a few times. This chain links TRBV24-1 with TRBJ2-3; TRBD2 matches 7 bases. The germline V gene encodes CDR1 KGHDR and CDR2 SFDVKD. The CDR3 runs to 17 residues. J lost 0 bases, V lost 3 bases, and 8 bases had no gene match. In DNA, the CDR3 is TGTGCCACCAGTGATCAAAGGGGACTACTGAGCACAGATACGCAGTATTTT. Its protein product is CATSDQRGLLSTDTQYF.

The chain is built from TRBV6-1 and TRBJ1-2; 7 bases are a match to TRBD1. The CDR3 is made up of 14 amino acids. Trimming took 6 bases from V and 7 from J; bases not matched to a gene: 11. In germline, CDR1 is MNHNS, CDR2 SASEGT. This CDR3 is CASRGRGVGFGYTF. CDR3 bases: TGTGCCAGCAGAGGCAGGGGGGTAGGATTTGGCTACACCTTC.

This clonotype showed up just a few times. The genes are TRBV27 and TRBJ1-2; no reliable D call. This CDR3 region has 14 residues. The V end lost 5 bases, the J end lost 0 bases, and 10 bases lay between the germline ends. Germline loops: CDR1 MNHEY, CDR2 SMNVEV (reference sequence). The CDR3 spells CASSLTESNYGYTF. In nucleotides, the CDR3 is TGTGCCAGCAGTCTAACCGAATCTAACTATGGCTACACCTTC.

This clonotype was observed many times. CDR3 region: CSARPAGSRETQYF. Written as DNA, the CDR3 is TGCAGTGCTAGGCCAGCGGGATCGAGAGAGACCCAGTACTTC. This chain joins TRBV20-1 and TRBJ2-5; TRBD2 agrees at 7 bases. The CDR3 is made up of 14 amino acids. The germline gives CDR1 DFQATT, CDR2 SNEGSKA (reference sequence). J was trimmed by 4 bases and V by 3 bases; bases with no gene match: 8.

This clonotype has only a few counts. CDR3 region: CASSFSGTGTTGELFF. DNA of the CDR3: TGCGCCAGCAGCTTTTCCGGGACAGGGACGACCGGGGAGCTGTTTTTT. The chain joins TRBV5-1 to TRBJ2-2; TRBD1 agrees at 9 bases. V was clipped by 2 bases and J by 5 bases; unmatched bases: 7. This CDR3 comprises 16 residues. Looked up from germline, CDR1 is SGHRS and CDR2 is YFSETQ.

This clonotype showed up just a few times. The chain employs TRBV28 and TRBJ2-5, with 7 bases matching TRBD1. Unmatched junction bases numbered 9, after V lost 6 bases and J lost 5 bases. This CDR3 has 14 residues. Germline CDR1 MDHEN, CDR2 SYDVKM. The CDR3 coding sequence is TGTGCCAGCAGCGGCAGGAGCAGGGGGGAGACCCAGTACTTC. Amino acids: CASSGRSRGETQYF.

The gene calls are TRBV6-5 and TRBJ2-6; D is possibly TRBD1 (6 bases). CDR1 and CDR2 from the germline V gene are MNHEY and SVGAGI. The V gene lost 2 bases and the J gene lost 0 bases, with 8 bases spanning the gap. This CDR3 region has 16 residues. The CDR3 nucleotides are TGTGCCAGCAGTTACAAAGGGGGCTCTGGGGCCAACGTCCTGACTTTC. The encoded protein is CASSYKGGSGANVLTF.

V is TRBV6-5 and J is TRBJ2-5, with D tentatively TRBD2 (6 bases). The germline CDR1 and CDR2 sequences are MNHEY and SVGAGI. Trimming pared 5 bases from V and 5 bases from J, leaving 12 bases between. This CDR3 spans 13 amino acids. CDR3 nucleotide sequence: TGTGCCAGCAGTCCTAGGGACTCGGAGACCCAGTACTTC. Amino acid sequence: CASSPRDSETQYF.

The chain combines TRBV29-1 with TRBJ1-2; 12 bases are a match to TRBD1. V trimming: 4 bases; J trimming: 5 bases; junction bases outside the gene matches: 11. The germline gives CDR1 SQVTM, CDR2 ANQGSEA. The CDR3 covers 16 residues. The CDR3 here is CSVGGNAGQGAYGYTF. CDR3 sequence (DNA): TGCAGCGTTGGAGGTAACGCGGGACAGGGGGCTTATGGCTACACCTTC.

The table lists this clonotype with a few counts. The rearrangement links TRBV4-2 to TRBJ2-3; D may be TRBD2 (5 bases). V lost 0 bases and J 2 bases, leaving 12 bases between the germline ends. The CDR3 extends over 16 amino acids. The germline gives CDR1 LGHNA, CDR2 YNFKEQ. For the CDR3, the DNA is TGTGCCAGCAGCCAAGATGCTGGGAGATACACAGATACGCAGTATTTT. It yields the protein CASSQDAGRYTDTQYF.

In this sample, this clonotype turned up a few times. The chain employs TRBV13 and TRBJ2-4, with D perhaps matching TRBD1 or TRBD2 (5 bases each). Germline-derived CDR1 and CDR2 are PRHDT and FYEKMQ (reference sequence). The CDR3 covers 12 residues. Trimming took off 7 bases at V and 5 bases at J, with 9 bases between the two ends. The CDR3 reads CASKLGENIQYF. The CDR3 nucleotides read TGTGCCAGCAAACTGGGGGAAAACATTCAGTACTTC.

The chain couples TRBV5-1 to TRBJ2-2; D ambiguous. The CDR3 is made up of 16 amino acids. Germline CDR1 reads SGHRS; CDR2 reads YFSETQ. V gave up 3 bases and J gave up 1 base, with 13 bases separating them. The CDR3 region is CASSSAVTRNTGELFF. In nucleotides, the CDR3 is TGCGCCAGCAGCTCCGCGGTAACGCGGAACACCGGGGAGCTGTTTTTT.

Only a few counts were recorded for this clonotype. This CDR3 is CASSLVSGSYTDTQYF. In DNA, the CDR3 is TGTGCCAGCAGCTTAGTTAGCGGGAGTTACACAGATACGCAGTATTTT. This chain links TRBV7-2 with TRBJ2-3; TRBD2 agrees at 9 bases. In germline, CDR1 is SGHTA, CDR2 FQGNSA. The CDR3 spans 16 residues. J lost 2 bases, V lost 1 base, and 4 bases had no gene match.